The clone carrying this T cell receptor beta chain came up many times. Its antigen is as yet unknown. This sample was included in a study of CD8 T cells in ankylosing spondylitis. Whole-study results and caveats: Past studies reported some motif variants in reactive arthritis synovial fluid and blood. Clones linked to disease were reported to show significant enrichment in matched ankylosing spondylitis synovial fluid. For ankylosing spondylitis blood, a TCR beta motif of seven to nine highly homologous variants appeared characteristic.

5'-RACE, quantitative and with molecular barcodes, yielded the TCR beta libraries. From the 5' RACE reads, TCRdb called clonotypes with MiXCR, one entry per CDR3 protein. The sample has 200,000 to 250,000 distinct CDR3 sequences, around 7.9% seen once. There are 16 residues in the CDR3. V was clipped by 5 bases and J by 2 bases; unmatched bases: 11. The germline CDR1 and CDR2 sequences are MNHNS and SASEGT. The chain has TRBV6-1 and TRBJ2-5; 7 positions match TRBD2. Sequencing was done on a sample of blood, either unsorted or a sorted T cell fraction (not recorded which). This receptor was identified in a male donor with ankylosing spondylitis. In DNA, the CDR3 is TGTGCCAGCAGTCCTTACCCGGGAGGCCAGCAAGAGACCCAGTACTTC. Translated: CASSPYPGGQQETQYF.